The 28 T cell receptor beta chains below all came from one sample that was sequenced in a study of CD8+CD57+ T cells in acquired aplastic anemia. The template used for profiling TCR beta VDJ and CDR3 was genomic DNA. TCRdb re-called the reads through MiXCR, storing one row per CDR3 protein. The sample has about 220,000 distinct CDR3 sequences; around 32% are singletons. The sample was sorted CD4+, CD8+, or CD8+CD57+ T cells (not recorded which) from PBMCs. Receptor source: a human donor in good health, serving as a control.

This clonotype was seen more than once but under ten times. V usage is TRBV27 and J usage is TRBJ1-3; the match to TRBD1 covers 7 bases. The V and J ends lost 5 bases and 4 bases, in that order; junction bases with no gene match: 5. The CDR3 spans 14 residues. Germline V gene data show CDR1 as MNHEY and CDR2 as SMNVEV (reference sequence). CDR3 sequence (DNA): TGTGCCAGCAGTCCACAGGGGCTCGGAAACACCATATATTTT. Amino acids: CASSPQGLGNTIYF.

The chain links TRBV24-1 to TRBJ2-7; D is ambiguous. The CDR3 spans 15 residues. V was cut by 4 bases and J by 2 bases, with 14 bases left in between. Germline V gene sequence: CDR1 KGHDR, CDR2 SFDVKD. The CDR3 DNA reads TGTGCCACCAGTGAGGGGAAAGTGGCTCCCTACGAGCAGTACTTC. This translates into CATSEGKVAPYEQYF.

This clonotype was recorded many times. V usage is TRBV2 and J usage is TRBJ1-1; the D is unclear. V was trimmed by 3 bases and J by 0 bases, leaving 8 bases between them. This CDR3 comprises 14 residues. Per germline, CDR1 SNHLY and CDR2 FYNNEI. CDR3 in DNA: TGTGCCAGCAGTGATGGGGTGATGAACACTGAAGCTTTCTTT. The encoded protein is CASSDGVMNTEAFF.

This clonotype was detected many times. V is TRBV7-2 and J is TRBJ2-1; TRBD2 agrees at 9 bases. The CDR3 contains 14 residues. Germline CDR1 is SGHTA and CDR2 is FQGNSA. V dropped 6 bases and J dropped 10; count of bases not matched to a gene: 10. The CDR3 sequence: CASRYQAGGREQFF. The CDR3 DNA reads TGTGCCAGCAGATACCAAGCGGGGGGCCGGGAGCAGTTCTTC.

This clonotype was seen more than once but under ten times. The chain employs TRBV6-1 and TRBJ1-1, with 10 bases lining up with TRBD1. The CDR3 sequence is 15 residues long. V dropped 5 bases and J dropped 5; count of bases not matched to a gene: 8. Germline V gene data show CDR1 as MNHNS and CDR2 as SASEGT. The CDR3 is CASSTPGQGNTEAFF. The CDR3 DNA sequence: TGTGCCAGCAGTACCCCGGGACAGGGGAATACTGAAGCTTTCTTT.

Points on this clonotype: A clone one base away is much larger, so this may be a read error. This chain joins TRBV20-1 and TRBJ2-1; 8 nucleotides match TRBD2. Germline CDR1 reads DFQATT; CDR2 reads SNEGSKA (reference sequence). The CDR3 extends over 15 amino acids. CDR3 nucleotide sequence: TGCAGTGCTAGAGATAGTAGCGGGACTGGATACGAGCAGTCCTTC. It yields the protein CSARDSSGTGYEQSF.

This clonotype was observed many times. The rearrangement joins TRBV24-1 to TRBJ2-5; 11 nucleotides match TRBD2. V dropped 7 bases and J dropped 3; count of bases not matched to a gene: 6. This CDR3 has 15 residues. Germline V gives CDR1 KGHDR, CDR2 SFDVKD. The CDR3 DNA is TGTGCCACCAGGATGCTAGCGGGGGGAAAAGAGACCCAGTACTTC. Translated: CATRMLAGGKETQYF.

The chain couples TRBV6-1 to TRBJ2-7; D possibly corresponds to TRBD1 (6 bases). The CDR3 is 15 residues long. Trimming removed 4 bases at V and 4 bases at J, with 17 bases between. From germline, CDR1 is MNHNS and CDR2 SASEGT. The CDR3 bases are TGTGCCAGCAGTGGGGACACTAGGTTCCCGTACGAGCAGTACTTC. Residues: CASSGDTRFPYEQYF.

This clonotype has ten or more counts. The chain couples TRBV6-1 to TRBJ1-2; 9 bases align to TRBD1. Germline CDR1 MNHNS, CDR2 SASEGT. The V segment lost 6 bases and the J segment 4 bases; nucleotides outside the gene matches: 9. CDR3 size: 15 residues. The CDR3 region is CASRQDRGRIYGYTF. The CDR3 DNA reads TGTGCCAGCAGACAAGACAGGGGGAGGATCTATGGCTACACCTTC.

This clonotype was seen at least ten times. The chain joins TRBV6-4 to TRBJ1-1; D not certain. Per germline, CDR1 MRHNA and CDR2 SNTAGT. The ends were cut back, 0 bases at V and 2 bases at J, with 7 bases in the middle. The CDR3 extends over 14 amino acids. The DNA of the CDR3 is TGTGCCAGCAGTGACTCAAGCCGAAACACTGAAGCTTTCTTT. The encoded protein is CASSDSSRNTEAFF.

This chain links TRBV2 with TRBJ1-2; the D gene is possibly TRBD1 (6 bases). There are 14 residues in the CDR3. Looked up from germline, CDR1 is SNHLY and CDR2 is FYNNEI. Trimming stripped 7 bases from V and 5 bases from J, with 17 bases between. CDR3 DNA: TGTGCCAGCACCCCCCAAGGGACACTGTATGGCTACACCTTC. Translating it yields CASTPQGTLYGYTF.

The chain is built from TRBV27 and TRBJ2-7, with D perhaps matching TRBD2 (6 bases). Germline V lookup: CDR1 MNHEY, CDR2 SMNVEV (reference sequence). The CDR3 spans 18 residues. Trimming stripped 1 base from V and 3 bases from J, with 22 bases between. The CDR3 bases are TGTGCCAGCAGTTTATATGTCATTGGGCGGGGTATCAGCTACGAGCAGTACTTC. It specifies CASSLYVIGRGISYEQYF.

A note on this clonotype: At one end, the junction sequence differs from germline, possibly due to a read error. This chain uses TRBV24-1 with TRBJ2-1; 14 nucleotides line up with TRBD2. The germline V gene encodes CDR1 KGHDR and CDR2 SFDVKD. The CDR3 totals 14 residues. CDR3 bases: TGTGCCACCAGGACTAGCGGGGGGGTAGATGAGCAGTCCTTC. Amino acids: CATRTSGGVDEQSF.

As to this clonotype: A single base separates this from a much larger clone, so it may be a read error. The rearrangement joins TRBV4-1 to TRBJ1-6, with D hard to call. The V gene lost 3 bases and the J gene lost 4 bases, with 10 bases spanning the gap. CDR1 and CDR2 (germline): MGHRA, YSYEKL. The CDR3 is 15 amino acids. The CDR3 DNA is TGCGCCAGCAGCCACTACTGGGAGTATAATTCACCCCTCCACTTT. This encodes CASSHYWEYNSPLHF.

This clonotype was seen at least ten times. The V and J genes are TRBV7-8 and TRBJ1-2; weak D call: TRBD1 (5 bases). The length of the CDR3 is 15 residues. V shed 2 bases and J shed 2 bases, with 12 bases lying between them. Germline lookup yields CDR1 SGHVS and CDR2 FQNEAQ. The CDR3 coding sequence is TGTGCCAGCAGCTTATTTGTATGGGACAACTATGGCTACACCTTC. It yields the protein CASSLFVWDNYGYTF.

This clonotype was picked up many times. The rearrangement joins TRBV5-1 to TRBJ1-2; tentative D call: TRBD1 (6 bases). The germline V and J ends were trimmed by 2 bases and 7 bases, with 18 bases remaining between them. The V gene's germline CDR1 is SGHRS and CDR2 YFSETQ. The CDR3 is 15 amino acids. The CDR3 is CASSLRQDGLLGYTF. CDR3 DNA: TGCGCCAGCAGCTTACGACAGGATGGGCTGCTTGGCTACACCTTC.

Details on this clonotype: This could be a read error, since a much larger clone is one nucleotide away. The chain combines TRBV11-1 with TRBJ2-3, with 7 bases that match TRBD1. The CDR3 loop spans 15 amino acids. The germline V gene has CDR1 SGHAT and CDR2 FQDESV (reference sequence). CDR3 DNA sequence: TGTGCCAGCAGCCCCAAAGGGGGCGCAACAGATATGCAGTATTTT. Amino acids: CASSPKGGATDMQYF.

This clonotype was counted many times. The V gene is TRBV15, the J gene TRBJ2-7; possibly TRBD1 or TRBD2 for D (5 bases each). Germline-derived CDR1 and CDR2 are LNHNV and YYDKDF (reference sequence). Trimming stripped 1 base from V and 3 bases from J, with 10 bases between. The length of the CDR3 is 14 residues. The CDR3, as DNA: TGTGCCACCAGCAGAGCTACTAGGGGCTACGAGCAGTACTTC. Its translation: CATSRATRGYEQYF.

Note on this clonotype: This clone may be a read error of a much larger clone one base away. CDR3 region: CASSSLVSTEAFF. In DNA form, the CDR3 reads TGTGCCAGCAGCTCCTTAGTGAGCACTGAAGCTTTCTTT. The chain recombines TRBV9 with TRBJ1-1; D gene ambiguous. With 4 bases removed from V and 4 bases from J, the gap between germline ends came to 11 bases. Per germline, CDR1 SGDLS and CDR2 YYNGEE. The CDR3 extends over 13 amino acids.

J is TRBJ1-1 and V is TRBV29-1; D is perhaps TRBD1 (6 bases). This CDR3 region has 12 residues. Germline V CDR1 and CDR2: SQVTM, ANQGSEA. The V end was cut by 4 bases, the J end by 1 base, with 7 bases between. The CDR3 sequence: CSVGGQNTEAFF. The CDR3 DNA reads as TGCAGCGTTGGGGGACAGAACACTGAAGCTTTCTTT.

This clonotype turned up a few times. The chain uses TRBV15 and TRBJ2-1; 15 bases map to TRBD2. Unmatched junction bases numbered 9, after V lost 5 bases and J lost 10 bases. This CDR3 is 16 amino acids long. Germline V gene sequence: CDR1 LNHNV, CDR2 YYDKDF (reference sequence). The CDR3 spells CATSSGGLAGGGEQFF. CDR3 nucleotide sequence: TGTGCCACCAGCTCCGGGGGACTAGCGGGAGGAGGGGAGCAGTTCTTC.

This clonotype has ten or more counts. This rearrangement joins TRBV12-3 or TRBV12-4 to TRBJ2-7; no reliable D call. V lost 3 bases and J lost 3, with 9 bases in between. The CDR3 runs 13 residues. In DNA, the CDR3 is TGTGCCAGCAGTTTTAGGAGCGACTACGAGCAGTACTTC. Its translation: CASSFRSDYEQYF.

This chain connects TRBV24-1 to TRBJ2-7; D ambiguous. The length of the CDR3 is 12 residues. Trimming cost V 11 bases and J 3 bases, with 13 bases left between them. Looked up from germline, CDR1 is KGHDR and CDR2 is SFDVKD. The CDR3 here is CAKAEWLYEQYF. CDR3 coding DNA: TGTGCCAAAGCAGAGTGGCTCTACGAGCAGTACTTC.

This clonotype showed up many times. The rearrangement links TRBV2 to TRBJ2-2; D gene uncertain. The germline CDR1 and CDR2 sequences are SNHLY and FYNNEI. V was shortened by 8 bases and J by 5 bases, with 12 bases between the two germline ends. The CDR3 consists of 13 residues. The DNA for the CDR3 is TGTGCCAGCTGCAAAACACAGACCGGGGAGCTGTTTTTT. It yields the protein CASCKTQTGELFF.

As regards this clonotype: A much larger clone differs by one base, so this may be a read error. The rearrangement links TRBV6-2 or TRBV6-3 to TRBJ2-7, with 8 bases fitting TRBD1. The CDR3 has 16 residues. With V trimmed by 2 bases and J by 5 bases, 11 bases remained unmatched. Germline CDR1 and CDR2: MNHEY and SVGEGT. The CDR3 nucleotides read TGTGCCAGCAGTTACCAAACAGGGGGGCTAACCCACGAGCAGTACTTC. Encoded protein: CASSYQTGGLTHEQYF.

The sample holds many counts of this clonotype. This chain uses TRBV7-2 with TRBJ1-5, with D tentatively TRBD1 (5 bases). The CDR3 sequence is 15 residues long. The ends were cut back, 1 base at V and 4 bases at J, with 11 bases in the middle. CDR1 and CDR2 (germline): SGHTA, FQGNSA. The CDR3 nucleotides are TGTGCCAGCAGCTTAGTGGCAGGGTGGAATCAGCCCCAGCATTTT. Its translation is CASSLVAGWNQPQHF.

This clonotype was seen at least ten times. The rearrangement uses TRBV11-2 and TRBJ1-1; 11 nucleotides line up with TRBD1. The CDR3 runs to 17 residues. Germline V CDR1 and CDR2: SGHAT, FQNNGV. V shed 4 bases and J 3 bases; nucleotides not matched to a gene: 10. CDR3 DNA sequence: TGTGCCAGCAGCTCCCTAGGGTTGGGACAGGGGGACACTGAAGCTTTCTTT. It encodes CASSSLGLGQGDTEAFF.

This clonotype has a count of ten or more. An end of the junction does not agree with germline; a read error may underlie this. The CDR3 sequence: CASSPPSLKGIHF. The DNA for the CDR3 is TGTGCCAGCTCACCACCTAGCTTGAAGGGCATACACTTC. The chain combines TRBV18 with TRBJ2-5; no definite D call. The CDR3 covers 13 residues. Germline V lookup: CDR1 KGHSH, CDR2 LQKENI.